This TCR beta chain was retrieved from a study of Graves' ophthalmopathy and Graves' hyperthyroidism. Study results and caveats: Researchers report that a 13-signature model separated ophthalmopathy from stable hyperthyroidism, posting less than 90% sensitivity and roughly 81% specificity. The blood repertoire also included most expanded thyroid clonotypes above 0.001 frequency.

Participants with hyperthyroidism, aged 18 to 65, were newly diagnosed with under 2 months' duration. Trimming took 0 bases from V and 1 from J, leaving 10 bases between them. The length of the CDR3 is 15 residues. The germline gives CDR1 SGHRS, CDR2 YFSETQ. This clonotype has at least ten counts. Its cognate antigen is unknown. Amplified TCR beta CDR3 regions were obtained using RNA transcripts as template. First-round RT-PCR employed HTBI primers, with a second-round multiplex PCR after it. TCRdb fed the multiplex PCR reads into MiXCR, producing one record per CDR3 protein. The data show 560,000 or so distinct CDR3 sequences, just under 40% seen once.

J is TRBJ2-5 and V is TRBV5-1; no clear D gene. This clonotype originated in an adult man with Graves' hyperthyroidism. Input material: peripheral blood or thyroid tissue (not recorded which). The CDR3 DNA follows: TGCGCCAGCAGCTTGGTACCGGGCAGCCAAGAGACCCAGTACTTC. Its protein is CASSLVPGSQETQYF.